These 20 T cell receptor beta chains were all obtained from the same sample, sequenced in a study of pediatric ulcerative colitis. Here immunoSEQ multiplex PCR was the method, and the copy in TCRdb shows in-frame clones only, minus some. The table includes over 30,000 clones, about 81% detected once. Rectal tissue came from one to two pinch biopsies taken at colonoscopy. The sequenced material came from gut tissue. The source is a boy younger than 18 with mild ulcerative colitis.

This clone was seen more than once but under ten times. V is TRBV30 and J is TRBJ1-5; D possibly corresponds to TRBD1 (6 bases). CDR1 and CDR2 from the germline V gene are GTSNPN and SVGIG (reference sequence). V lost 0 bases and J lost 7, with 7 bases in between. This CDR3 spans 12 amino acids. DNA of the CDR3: TGTGCCTGGAGTGTGGGGGCGCAGCCCCAGCATTTT. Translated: CAWSVGAQPQHF.

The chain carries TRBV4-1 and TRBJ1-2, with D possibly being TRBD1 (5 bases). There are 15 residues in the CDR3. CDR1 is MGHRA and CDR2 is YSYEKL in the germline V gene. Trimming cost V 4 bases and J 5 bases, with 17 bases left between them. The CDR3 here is CASSPGHPGPYGYTF. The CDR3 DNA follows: TGCGCCAGCAGCCCTGGGCACCCAGGGCCGTATGGCTACACCTTC.

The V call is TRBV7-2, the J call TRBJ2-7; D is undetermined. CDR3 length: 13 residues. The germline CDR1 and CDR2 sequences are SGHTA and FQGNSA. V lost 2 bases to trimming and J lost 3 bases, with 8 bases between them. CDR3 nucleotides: TGTGCCAGCAGCTTAACCTTCAGCTACGAGCAGTACTTC. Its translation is CASSLTFSYEQYF.

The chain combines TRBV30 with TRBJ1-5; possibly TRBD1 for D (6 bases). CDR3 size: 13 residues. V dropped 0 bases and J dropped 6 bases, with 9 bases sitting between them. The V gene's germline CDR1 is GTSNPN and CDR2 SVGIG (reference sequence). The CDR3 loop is CAWSVGGSQPQHF. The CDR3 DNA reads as TGTGCCTGGAGTGTGGGGGGCAGTCAGCCCCAGCATTTT.

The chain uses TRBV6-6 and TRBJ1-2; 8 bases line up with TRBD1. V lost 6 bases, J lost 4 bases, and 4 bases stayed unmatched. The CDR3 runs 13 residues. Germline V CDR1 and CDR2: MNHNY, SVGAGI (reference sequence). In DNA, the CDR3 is TGTGCCAGCAGGCCAGGGGGCAGCTATGGCTACACCTTC. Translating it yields CASRPGGSYGYTF.

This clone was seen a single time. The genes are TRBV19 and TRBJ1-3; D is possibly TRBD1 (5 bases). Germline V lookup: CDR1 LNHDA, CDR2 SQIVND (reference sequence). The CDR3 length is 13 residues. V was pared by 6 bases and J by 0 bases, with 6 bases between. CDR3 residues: CASSRVSGNTIYF. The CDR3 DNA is TGTGCCAGTAGCAGGGTCTCTGGAAACACCATATATTTT.

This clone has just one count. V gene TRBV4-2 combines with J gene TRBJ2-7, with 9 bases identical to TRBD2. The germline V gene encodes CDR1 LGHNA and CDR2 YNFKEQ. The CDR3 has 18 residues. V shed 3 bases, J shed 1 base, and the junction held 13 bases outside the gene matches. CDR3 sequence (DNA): TGTGCCAGCAGCCAGCAGGCGGTTAAGACTAGCGGATCCTACGAGCAGTACTTC. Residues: CASSQQAVKTSGSYEQYF.

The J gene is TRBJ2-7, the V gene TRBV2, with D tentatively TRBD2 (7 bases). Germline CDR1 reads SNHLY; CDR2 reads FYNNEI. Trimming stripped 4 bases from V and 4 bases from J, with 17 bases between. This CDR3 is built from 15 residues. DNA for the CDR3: TGTGCCAGCAGTGGAGGGGGGGTACTGCAATACGAGCAGTACTTC. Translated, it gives CASSGGGVLQYEQYF.

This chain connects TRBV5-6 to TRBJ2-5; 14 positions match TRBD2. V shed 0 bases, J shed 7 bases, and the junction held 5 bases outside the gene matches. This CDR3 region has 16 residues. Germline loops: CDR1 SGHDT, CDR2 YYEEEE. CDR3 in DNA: TGTGCCAGCAGCTTGGAGGGACTAGCGGGGGTCGGGACCCAGTACTTC. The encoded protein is CASSLEGLAGVGTQYF.

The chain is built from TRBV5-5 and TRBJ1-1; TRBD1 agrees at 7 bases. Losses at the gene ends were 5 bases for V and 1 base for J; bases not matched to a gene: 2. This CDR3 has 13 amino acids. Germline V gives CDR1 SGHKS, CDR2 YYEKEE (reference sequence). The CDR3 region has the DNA TGTGCCAGCAGGAGGGACAGGAACACTGAAGCTTTCTTT. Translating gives CASRRDRNTEAFF.

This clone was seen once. The CDR3 nucleotides read TGTGCCAGCAGCATGGGACAGGGCCACTACAATGAGCAGTTCTTC. Protein product: CASSMGQGHYNEQFF. The chain joins TRBV11-2 to TRBJ2-1; 9 bases are shared with TRBD1. The germline V gene encodes CDR1 SGHAT and CDR2 FQNNGV. J was trimmed by 3 bases and V by 5 bases; bases with no gene match: 5. The length of the CDR3 is 15 residues.

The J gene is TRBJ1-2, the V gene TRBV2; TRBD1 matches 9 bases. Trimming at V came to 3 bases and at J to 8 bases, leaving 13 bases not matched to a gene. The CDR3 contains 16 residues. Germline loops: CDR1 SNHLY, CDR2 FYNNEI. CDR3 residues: CASSDVRSGTGRGYTF. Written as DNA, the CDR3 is TGTGCCAGCAGTGATGTAAGAAGCGGGACAGGGAGAGGCTACACCTTC.

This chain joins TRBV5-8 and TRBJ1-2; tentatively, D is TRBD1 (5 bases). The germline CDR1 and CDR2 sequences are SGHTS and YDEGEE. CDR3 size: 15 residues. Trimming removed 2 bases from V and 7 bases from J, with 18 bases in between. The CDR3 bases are TGTGCCAGCAGCTTCCCCGGTATGCGCCAGGGTGGCTACACCTTC. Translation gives CASSFPGMRQGGYTF.

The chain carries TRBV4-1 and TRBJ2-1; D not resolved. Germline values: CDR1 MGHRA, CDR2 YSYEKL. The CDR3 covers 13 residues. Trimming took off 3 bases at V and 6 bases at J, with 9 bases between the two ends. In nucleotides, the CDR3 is TGCGCCAGCAGCCAGGCCCCCGGCAATGAGCAGTTCTTC. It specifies CASSQAPGNEQFF.

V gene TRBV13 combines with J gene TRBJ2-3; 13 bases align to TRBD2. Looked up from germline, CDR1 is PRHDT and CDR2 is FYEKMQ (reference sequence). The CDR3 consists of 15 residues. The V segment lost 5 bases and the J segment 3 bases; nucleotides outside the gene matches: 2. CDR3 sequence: CASSTGLAGTDTQYF. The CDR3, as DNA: TGTGCCAGCAGCACGGGACTAGCGGGGACAGATACGCAGTATTTT.

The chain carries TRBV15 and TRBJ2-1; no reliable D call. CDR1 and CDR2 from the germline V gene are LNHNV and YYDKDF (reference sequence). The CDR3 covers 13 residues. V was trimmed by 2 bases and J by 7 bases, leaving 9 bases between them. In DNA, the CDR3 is TGTGCCACCAGCAGAAATAGACAAAATGAGCAGTTCTTC. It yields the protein CATSRNRQNEQFF.

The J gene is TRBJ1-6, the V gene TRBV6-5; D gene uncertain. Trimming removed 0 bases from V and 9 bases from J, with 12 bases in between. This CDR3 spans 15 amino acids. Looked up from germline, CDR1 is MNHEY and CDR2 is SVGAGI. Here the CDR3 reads CASSYSLSWTSPLHF. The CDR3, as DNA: TGTGCCAGCAGTTACTCGCTTTCATGGACTTCACCCCTCCACTTT.

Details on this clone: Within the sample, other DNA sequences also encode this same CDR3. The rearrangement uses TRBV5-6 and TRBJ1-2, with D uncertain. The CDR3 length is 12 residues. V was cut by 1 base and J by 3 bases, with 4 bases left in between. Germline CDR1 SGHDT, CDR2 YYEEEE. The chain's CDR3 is CASSLTDYGYTF. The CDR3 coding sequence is TGTGCCAGCAGCTTGACAGACTATGGCTACACCTTC.

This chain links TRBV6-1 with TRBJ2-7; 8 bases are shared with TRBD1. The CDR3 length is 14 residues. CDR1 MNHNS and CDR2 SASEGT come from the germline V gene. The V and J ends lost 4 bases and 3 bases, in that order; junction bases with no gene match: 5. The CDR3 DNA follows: TGTGCCAGCAGTGCGACAGGGGCCCACTACGAGCAGTACTTC. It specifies CASSATGAHYEQYF.

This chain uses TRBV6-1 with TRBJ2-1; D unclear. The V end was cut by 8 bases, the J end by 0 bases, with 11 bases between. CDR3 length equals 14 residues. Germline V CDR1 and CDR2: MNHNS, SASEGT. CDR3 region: CASFDWSSYNEQFF. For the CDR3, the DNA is TGTGCCAGCTTTGACTGGAGCTCCTACAATGAGCAGTTCTTC.